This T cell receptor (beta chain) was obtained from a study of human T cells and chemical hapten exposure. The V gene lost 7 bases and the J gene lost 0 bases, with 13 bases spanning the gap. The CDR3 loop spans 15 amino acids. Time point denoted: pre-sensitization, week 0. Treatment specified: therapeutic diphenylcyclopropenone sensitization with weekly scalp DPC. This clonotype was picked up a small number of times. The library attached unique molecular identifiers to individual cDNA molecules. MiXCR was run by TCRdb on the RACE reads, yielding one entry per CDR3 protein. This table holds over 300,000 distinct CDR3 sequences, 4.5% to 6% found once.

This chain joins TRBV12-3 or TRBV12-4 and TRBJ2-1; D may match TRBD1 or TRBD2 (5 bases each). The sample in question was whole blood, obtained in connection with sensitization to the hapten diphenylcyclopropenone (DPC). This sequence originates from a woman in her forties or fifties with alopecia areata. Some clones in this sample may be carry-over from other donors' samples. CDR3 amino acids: CASILGGGSYNEQFF. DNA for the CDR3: TGTGCCAGCATCCTAGGTGGGGGCTCCTACAATGAGCAGTTCTTC.